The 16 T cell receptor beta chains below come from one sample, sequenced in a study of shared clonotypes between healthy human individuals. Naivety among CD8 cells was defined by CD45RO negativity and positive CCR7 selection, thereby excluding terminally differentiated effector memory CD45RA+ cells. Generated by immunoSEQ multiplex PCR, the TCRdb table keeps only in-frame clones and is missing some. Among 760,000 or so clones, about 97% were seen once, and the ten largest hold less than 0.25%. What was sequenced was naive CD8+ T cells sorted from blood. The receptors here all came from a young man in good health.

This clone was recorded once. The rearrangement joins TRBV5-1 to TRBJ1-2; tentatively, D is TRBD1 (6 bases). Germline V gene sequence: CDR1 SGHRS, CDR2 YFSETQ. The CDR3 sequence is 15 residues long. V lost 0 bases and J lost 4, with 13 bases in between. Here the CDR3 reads CASSLDRVSLYGYTF. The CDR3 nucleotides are TGCGCCAGCAGCTTGGACAGGGTCTCCCTCTATGGCTACACCTTC.

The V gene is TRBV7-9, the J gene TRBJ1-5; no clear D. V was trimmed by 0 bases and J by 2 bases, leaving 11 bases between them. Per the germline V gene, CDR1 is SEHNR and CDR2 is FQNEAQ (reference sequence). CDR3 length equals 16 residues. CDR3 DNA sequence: TGTGCCAGCAGCTTAGCGTCTACAGCGGGCAATCAGCCCCAGCATTTT. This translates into CASSLASTAGNQPQHF. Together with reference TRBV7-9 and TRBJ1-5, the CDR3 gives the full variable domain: DTGVSQNPRHKITKRGQNVTFRCDPISEHNRLYWYRQTLGQGPEFLTYFQNEAQLEKSRLLSDRFSAERPKGSFSTLEIQRTEQGDSAMYLCASSLASTAGNQPQHFGDGTRLSIL.

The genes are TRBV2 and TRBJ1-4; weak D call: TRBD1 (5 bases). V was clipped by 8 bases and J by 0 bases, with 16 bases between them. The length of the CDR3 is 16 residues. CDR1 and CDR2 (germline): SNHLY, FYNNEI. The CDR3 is CASSLRTQTTNEKLFF. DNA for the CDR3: TGTGCCAGCTCACTGAGGACACAGACAACTAATGAAAAACTGTTTTTT.

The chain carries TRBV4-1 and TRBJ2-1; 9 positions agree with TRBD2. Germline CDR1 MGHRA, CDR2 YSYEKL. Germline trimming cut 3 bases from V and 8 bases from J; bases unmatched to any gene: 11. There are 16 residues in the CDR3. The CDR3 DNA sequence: TGCGCCAGCAGCCAGGAGACCGGGACTAGCTTCTATGAGCAGTTCTTC. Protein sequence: CASSQETGTSFYEQFF.

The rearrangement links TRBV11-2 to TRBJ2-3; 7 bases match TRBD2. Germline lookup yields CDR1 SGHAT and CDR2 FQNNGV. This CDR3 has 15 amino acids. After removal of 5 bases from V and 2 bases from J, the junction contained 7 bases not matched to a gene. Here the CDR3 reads CASSRRSGATDTQYF. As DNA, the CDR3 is TGTGCCAGCAGCCGTCGAAGCGGGGCCACAGATACGCAGTATTTT. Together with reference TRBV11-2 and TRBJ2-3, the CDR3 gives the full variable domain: EAGVAQSPRYKIIEKRQSVAFWCNPISGHATLYWYQQILGQGPKLLIQFQNNGVVDDSQLPKDRFSAERLKGVDSTLKIQPAKLEDSAVYLCASSRRSGATDTQYFGPGTRLTVL.

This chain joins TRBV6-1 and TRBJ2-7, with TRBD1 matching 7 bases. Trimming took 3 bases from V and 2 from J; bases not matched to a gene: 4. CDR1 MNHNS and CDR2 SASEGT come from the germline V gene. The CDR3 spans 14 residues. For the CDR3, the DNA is TGTGCCAGCAGTGAGGGTAGGGGGCCCTACGAGCAGTACTTC. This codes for CASSEGRGPYEQYF.

DNA for the CDR3: TGTGCCAGCAGCGCCCGGGACGGGGAGATCGGGGTCCGATATGAAGCTTTCTTT. The encoded protein is CASSARDGEIGVRYEAFF. The rearrangement joins TRBV7-2 to TRBJ1-1, with D possibly being TRBD1 (5 bases). This CDR3 comprises 18 residues. V was trimmed by 5 bases and J by 7 bases, leaving 29 bases between them. Germline V lookup: CDR1 SGHTA, CDR2 FQGNSA.

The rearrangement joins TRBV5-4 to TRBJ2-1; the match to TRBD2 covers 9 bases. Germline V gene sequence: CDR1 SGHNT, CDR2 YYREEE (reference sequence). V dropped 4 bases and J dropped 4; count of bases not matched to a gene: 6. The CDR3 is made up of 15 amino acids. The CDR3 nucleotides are TGTGCCAGCAGCGAGATTCTAGCGGGGTACAATGAGCAGTTCTTC. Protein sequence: CASSEILAGYNEQFF.

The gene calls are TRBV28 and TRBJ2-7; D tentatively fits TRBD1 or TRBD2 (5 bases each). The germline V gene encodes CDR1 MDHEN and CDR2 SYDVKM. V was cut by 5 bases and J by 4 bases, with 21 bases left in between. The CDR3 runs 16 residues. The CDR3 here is CASSGPGTTLGYEQYF. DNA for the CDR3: TGTGCCAGCAGTGGCCCCGGGACCACCCTTGGGTACGAGCAGTACTTC.

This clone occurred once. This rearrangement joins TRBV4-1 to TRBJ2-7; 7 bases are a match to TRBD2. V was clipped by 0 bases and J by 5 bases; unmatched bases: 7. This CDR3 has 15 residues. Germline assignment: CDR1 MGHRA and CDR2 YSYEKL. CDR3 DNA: TGCGCCAGCAGCCAAGATAGGCGGGAGCTCCACGAGCAGTACTTC. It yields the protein CASSQDRRELHEQYF.

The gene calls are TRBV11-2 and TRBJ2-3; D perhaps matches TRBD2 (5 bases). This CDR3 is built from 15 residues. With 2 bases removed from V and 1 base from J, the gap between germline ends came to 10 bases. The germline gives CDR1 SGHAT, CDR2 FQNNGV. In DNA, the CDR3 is TGTGCCAGCAGCTTAATACTGCGGGGCACAGATACGCAGTATTTT. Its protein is CASSLILRGTDTQYF.

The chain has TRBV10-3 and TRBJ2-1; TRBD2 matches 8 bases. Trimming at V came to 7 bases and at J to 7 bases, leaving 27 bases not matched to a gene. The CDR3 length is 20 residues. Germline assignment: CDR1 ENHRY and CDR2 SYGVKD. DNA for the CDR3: TGTGCCATCAATGGGGGGGAAAGCGGGAGAGAGAGTGCCGCTCGAAATGAGCAGTTCTTC. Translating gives CAINGGESGRESAARNEQFF.

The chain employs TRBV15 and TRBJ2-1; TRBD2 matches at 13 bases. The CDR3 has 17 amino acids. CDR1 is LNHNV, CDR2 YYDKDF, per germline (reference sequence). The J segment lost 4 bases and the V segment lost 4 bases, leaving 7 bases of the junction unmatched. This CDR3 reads CATSTRTSGSFYNEQFF. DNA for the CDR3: TGTGCCACCAGCACCCGGACTAGCGGGAGTTTTTACAATGAGCAGTTCTTC.

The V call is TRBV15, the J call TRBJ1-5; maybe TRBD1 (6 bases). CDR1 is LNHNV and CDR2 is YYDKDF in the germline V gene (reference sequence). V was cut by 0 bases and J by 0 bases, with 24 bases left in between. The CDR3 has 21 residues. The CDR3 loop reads CATSRDNDGRGSFYSNQPQHF. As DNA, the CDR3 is TGTGCCACCAGCAGAGATAACGATGGCAGGGGATCCTTCTATAGCAATCAGCCCCAGCATTTT.

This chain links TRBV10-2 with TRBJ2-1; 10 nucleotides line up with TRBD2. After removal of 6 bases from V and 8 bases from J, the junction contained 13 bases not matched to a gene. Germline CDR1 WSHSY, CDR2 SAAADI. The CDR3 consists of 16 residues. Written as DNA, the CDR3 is TGCGCCAGCAGACCTTCCCCCGGGACTAGCGCTGATGAGCAGTTCTTC. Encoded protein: CASRPSPGTSADEQFF.

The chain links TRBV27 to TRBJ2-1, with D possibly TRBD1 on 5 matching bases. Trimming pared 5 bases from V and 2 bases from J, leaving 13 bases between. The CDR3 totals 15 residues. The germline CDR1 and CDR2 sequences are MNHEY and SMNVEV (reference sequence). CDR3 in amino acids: CASSPRTLTYNEQFF. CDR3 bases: TGTGCCAGCAGTCCAAGGACACTGACCTACAATGAGCAGTTCTTC.